This TCR beta chain is from a study of shared clonotypes between healthy human individuals. About the research overall: Donors were a couple of women and three men aged 18 to 49.

The protocol was immunoSEQ multiplex PCR, while the TCRdb copy is restricted to in-frame clones and leaves out a portion. Of more than 2,000,000 clones in the sample, around nine tenths were seen once. The V gene's germline CDR1 is SGHRS and CDR2 YFSETQ. The ends lost 3 bases at V and 4 bases at J; junction bases unmatched: 2. The length of the CDR3 is 14 residues. Comments on this clone: Its matching antigen is unknown. Distinct nucleotide sequences in the sample also encode this CDR3.

Study findings and constraints: Although depth was large, rarefaction showed that sequencing of the sorted subsets was incomplete.

All donors were Caucasian adults living in Nashville, Tennessee. The split of CD4+ cells yielded CD45RA+ naive and CD45RA-negative memory subsets. The source is a man between 18 and 29 years old in good health. The J gene is TRBJ1-2, the V gene TRBV5-1, with TRBD1 identical over 11 bases. Input material: naive CD4+ T cells sorted from blood. The subset: CD45RA+ positively selected. The CDR3: CASSSGQGGYGYTF. CDR3 coding DNA: TGCGCCAGCAGCTCGGGACAGGGGGGCTATGGCTACACCTTC. Together with reference TRBV5-1 and TRBJ1-2, the CDR3 gives the full variable domain: KAGVTQTPRYLIKTRGQQVTLSCSPISGHRSVSWYQQTPGQGLQFLFEYFSETQRNKGNFPGRFSGRQFSNSRSEMNVSTLELGDSALYLCASSSGQGGYGYTFGSGTRLTVV.